Sequencing of this TCR beta chain was carried out in a study of blood T cell repertoires in COVID-19. This clone has just one count. The germline gives CDR1 MNHEY, CDR2 SVGAGI. The CDR3 has 15 amino acids. V shed 3 bases and J shed 10 bases, with 18 bases lying between them. The method was immunoSEQ multiplex PCR; TCRdb's version includes in-frame clones alone and lacks a portion of them. The data hold some 200,000 clones, with 87% observed a single time. Specimen: peripheral blood. This chain uses TRBV6-5 with TRBJ2-2; no definite D call. This TCR derives from a woman under 30 who had recovered from COVID-19. The CDR3 DNA is TGTGCCAGCAGTTATATAACCACTCGTCGCGCGGAGCTGTTTTTT. Its protein is CASSYITTRRAELFF.